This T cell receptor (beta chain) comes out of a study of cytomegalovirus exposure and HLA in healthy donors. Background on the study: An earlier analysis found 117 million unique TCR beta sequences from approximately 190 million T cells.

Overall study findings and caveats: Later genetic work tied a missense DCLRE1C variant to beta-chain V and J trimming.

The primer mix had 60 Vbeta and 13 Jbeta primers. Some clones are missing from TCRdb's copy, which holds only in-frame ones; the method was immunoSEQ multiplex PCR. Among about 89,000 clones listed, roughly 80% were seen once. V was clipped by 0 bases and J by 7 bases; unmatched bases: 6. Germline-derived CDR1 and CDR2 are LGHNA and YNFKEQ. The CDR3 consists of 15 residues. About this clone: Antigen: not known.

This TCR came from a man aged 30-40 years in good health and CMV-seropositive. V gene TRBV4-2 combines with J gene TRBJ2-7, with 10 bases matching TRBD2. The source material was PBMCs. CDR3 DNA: TGTGCCAGCAGCCAAGATCTTAGCGGGGGGTGGGAGCAGTACTTC. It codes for CASSQDLSGGWEQYF.